In this sample, the clone carrying this T cell receptor (beta chain) turned up a few times. Its antigen is still unknown. The data were taken from a study of T cells in Graves' hyperthyroidism and ophthalmopathy. The study left out patients who had uncontrolled infection, other autoimmune disease, pregnancy or lactation. Regions amplified from RNA transcripts were the TCR beta CDR3 regions. The HTBI set primed first-round TCR CDR3 RT-PCR. Using its own MiXCR run on the multiplex PCR reads, TCRdb lists one record per CDR3 protein. Of about 350,000 distinct CDR3 sequences listed, over 11% are singletons. Study outcomes and limitations: Among clonotypes expanded in thyroid above 0.001, most were also found in blood.

V shed 2 bases and J 1 base; nucleotides not matched to a gene: 1. Germline loops: CDR1 SGHTA, CDR2 FQGNSA. The CDR3 has 14 amino acids. The receptor was derived from a woman aged 25 to 39 with Graves' hyperthyroidism. The chain carries TRBV7-2 and TRBJ1-2, with 7 bases aligning to TRBD1. Sample: blood. The CDR3 coding sequence is TGTGCCAGCAGCTTAACAGGGGATAACTATGGCTACACCTTC. Protein: CASSLTGDNYGYTF.